Below, one T cell receptor beta chain is given with its context. Its antigen remains unknown. PCR involved 60 Vbeta and 13 Jbeta primers. Generated by immunoSEQ multiplex PCR, the TCRdb table keeps only in-frame clones and is missing some. The sample shows about 130,000 clones, about 63% of them seen only once. The record originates from a study of cytomegalovirus exposure and HLA in healthy donors. Overall study results and limits: A highly shared variant cluster was judged a likely technical artifact. Segments of the TCR beta V type were, in most cases, productive about 90% or about 30% of the time in an earlier analysis.

Germline CDR1 reads MGHRA; CDR2 reads YSYEKL. V dropped 4 bases and J dropped 2 bases, with 11 bases sitting between them. This CDR3 region has 14 residues. Sequencing used PBMCs. The chain combines TRBV4-1 with TRBJ1-2, with TRBD1 as a possible D gene (5 bases). The sequence was collected from a man aged 30 to 45 in good health and CMV-seropositive. Here the CDR3 reads CASSPQTVNYGYTF. The CDR3 DNA sequence: TGCGCCAGCAGCCCCCAGACAGTGAACTATGGCTACACCTTC.